This is a list of T cell receptor beta chains from one sample in a study of blood T cell repertoires in COVID-19. The assay was immunoSEQ multiplex PCR, and TCRdb's table has in-frame clones only and misses some. The table includes fewer than 350,000 clones, about 91% detected once. What was sequenced was peripheral blood. The receptors shown here come from a man aged 25 to 40 with COVID-19, enrolled during active disease. Both conserved end residues are part of each CDR3. A D gene is named only where the DNA matches it firmly. Where a row states a size, it is once, few, many or the class of an expanded clone; other rows omit it.

>.|12|.|TRBV21-1|TRBJ2-7
TGTGCCAGCAGCAAAGCCCCTAGCGAGCAGTACTTC
CASSKAPSEQYF
>.|13|.|TRBV3-1/TRBV3-2|TRBJ2-1
TGTGCCAGCAGCGAGGGCCGCTTAGGGGAGCAGTTCTTC
CASSEGRLGEQFF
>TRBD1|19|once|TRBV15|TRBJ2-5
TGTGCCACCAGCAGAGTTCTAACCCCGGGACAGCTCTACCAAGAGACCCAGTACTTC
CATSRVLTPGQLYQETQYF
>.|15|.|TRBV6-5|TRBJ2-1
TGTGCCAGCAGTCACCAGGGGATCGGAGTAGATGAGCAGTTCTTC
CASSHQGIGVDEQFF
>.|16|.|TRBV10-3|TRBJ2-7
TGTGCCATCAGCGATACCATCCCAGGACAGTTCTACGAGCAGTACTTC
CAISDTIPGQFYEQYF
>TRBD1|16|.|TRBV4-2|TRBJ1-2
TGTGCCAGCAGCCAAGATCAGGGACAGGGGACCTATGGCTACACCTTC
CASSQDQGQGTYGYTF
>TRBD1|15|once|TRBV7-2|TRBJ1-6
TGTGCCAGCAGCGATACCGGGACAGTTAATTCACCCCTCCACTTT
CASSDTGTVNSPLHF
>TRBD1|16|.|TRBV28|TRBJ2-2
TGTGCCAGCAGTTTACTCAACAGGGGGCGAACCGGGGAGCTGTTTTTT
CASSLLNRGRTGELFF
>TRBD1|17|.|TRBV4-2|TRBJ1-4
TGTGCCAGCAGCCAAGAAACAGGACAGGGGGCCCATGAAAAACTGTTTTTT
CASSQETGQGAHEKLFF
>.|13|.|TRBV2|TRBJ1-5
TGTGCCAGCAGTCGGGAGGGGAATCAGCCCCAGCATTTT
CASSREGNQPQHF
>TRBD1|15|.|TRBV28|TRBJ2-6
TGTGCCAGCAGTCAGACAGGGTTCGGGGCCAACGTCCTGACTTTC
CASSQTGFGANVLTF
>.|13|.|TRBV6-4|TRBJ2-2
TGTGCCAGCAGGGCAAAGAACACCGGGGAGCTGTTTTTT
CASRAKNTGELFF
>TRBD1|14|.|TRBV5-1|TRBJ1-6
TGCGCCAGCAGCCCAGGACAGGGACATTCACCCCTCCACTTT
CASSPGQGHSPLHF
>TRBD1|14|.|TRBV19|TRBJ1-4
TGTGCCAGTAGTCCGGGACAGGGGGATGAAAAACTGTTTTTT
CASSPGQGDEKLFF
>TRBD2|17|.|TRBV7-2|TRBJ2-5
TGTGCCAGCAGCTTAGTAGCTCTAGCGGGGGGGCGTGAGACCCAGTACTTC
CASSLVALAGGRETQYF
>.|14|.|TRBV5-5|TRBJ1-2
TGTGCCAGCAGCTCGACAGGAGCTAACTATGGCTACACCTTC
CASSSTGANYGYTF
>.|15|.|TRBV7-6|TRBJ1-1
TGTGCCAGCAGCTCGAGGGAGGGGCGCAGGACTGAAGCTTTCTTT
CASSSREGRRTEAFF
>.|13|once|TRBV6-5|TRBJ2-7
TGTGCCAGCAGACCCGCAACAGTTTACGAGCAGTACTTC
CASRPATVYEQYF
>.|14|.|TRBV10-3|TRBJ1-1
TGTGCCATCAGTGAGTCGAGTGGGCAGGGTCGGGCTTTCTTT
CAISESSGQGRAFF
>.|13|.|TRBV12-5|TRBJ2-1
TGTGCTAGTGGTTCCGACACCTACAATGAGCAGTTCTTC
CASGSDTYNEQFF
>.|13|few|TRBV5-4|TRBJ1-6
TGTGCCAGCAGCTTGACAGGGCGTTCACCCCTCCACTTT
CASSLTGRSPLHF
>TRBD1|16|.|TRBV5-5|TRBJ1-1
TGTGCCAGCAGCTTGCAGCAGGGGGCAATGAACACTGAAGCTTTCTTT
CASSLQQGAMNTEAFF
>.|13|.|TRBV10-3|TRBJ1-5
TGTGCCTCCGGCCAACAGGGTGATCAGCCCCAGCATTTT
CASGQQGDQPQHF
>.|15|.|TRBV5-4|TRBJ2-1
TGTGCCAGCACGGTAGCGTTCCAGCCCTACAATGAGCAGTTCTTC
CASTVAFQPYNEQFF
>.|14|.|TRBV29-1|TRBJ2-7
TGCAGCGTTAAGGGAGTTGTATTGGGCTACGAGCAGTACTTC
CSVKGVVLGYEQYF
>TRBD1|14|.|TRBV18|TRBJ1-4
TGTGCCAGCTCACCGGACAGGGTAAATGAAAAACTGTTTTTT
CASSPDRVNEKLFF
>TRBD2|17|.|TRBV7-3|TRBJ2-3
TGTGCCAGCAGCTTAAATTCGCGGGAGACGAGCACAGATACGCAGTATTTT
CASSLNSRETSTDTQYF
>.|15|.|TRBV18|TRBJ1-5
TGTGCCAGCTCACCGGAGGGTTTGGGCAATCAGCCCCAGCATTTT
CASSPEGLGNQPQHF
>TRBD1|16|.|TRBV5-1|TRBJ2-2
TGCGCCAGCAGCTTGTCACAGGGGCGGTACACCGGGGAGCTGTTTTTT
CASSLSQGRYTGELFF
>.|16|.|TRBV5-5|TRBJ2-1
TGTGCCAGCAGCTTGCGAGCGGACAGCTCCTACAATGAGCAGTTCTTC
CASSLRADSSYNEQFF
>TRBD1|14|.|TRBV19|TRBJ2-2
TGTGCCAGTAGTAACCAGGGGGCGGGCGGGGAGCTGTTTTTT
CASSNQGAGGELFF
>.|13|.|TRBV9|TRBJ1-1
TGTGCCAGCAGTACCAACCGGGTTGGTGAAGCTTTCTTT
CASSTNRVGEAFF
>TRBD1|15|.|TRBV6-4|TRBJ1-5
TGTGCCAGCAGTGAAGGACAGGTGAGCAATCAGCCCCAGCATTTT
CASSEGQVSNQPQHF
>.|13|.|TRBV2|TRBJ2-7
TGTGCCAGCAGTGACTGGGGCGCCTACGAGCAGTACTTC
CASSDWGAYEQYF
>TRBD2|16|.|TRBV7-2|TRBJ2-7
TGTGCCAGCAGCTTAGGGTTAGCGGGGGCGACCTACGAGCAGTACTTC
CASSLGLAGATYEQYF
>TRBD2|16|.|TRBV18|TRBJ2-1
TGTGCCAGCTCACTCTATGGACTAGCGGATAACAATGAGCAGTTCTTC
CASSLYGLADNNEQFF
>.|16|.|TRBV19|TRBJ1-1
TGTGCCAGTAGTAATCATCGCGAGACAGTCATTCCTGAAGCTTTCTTT
CASSNHRETVIPEAFF
>.|13|.|TRBV2|TRBJ1-2
TGTGCCAGCACGGACTTCTCGAACTATGGCTACACCTTC
CASTDFSNYGYTF
>TRBD1|13|.|TRBV19|TRBJ1-1
TGTGCCAGTAAGGGACAGGGTATCACTGAAGCTTTCTTT
CASKGQGITEAFF
>TRBD2|15|once|TRBV7-2|TRBJ2-7
TGTGCCAGCAGCTTAGAGGCTAGCGGGAGCTACGAGCAGTACTTC
CASSLEASGSYEQYF
>.|10|.|TRBV20-1|TRBJ2-1
TGCAGTGCTAGAGAAGGGGGGGGGTTCTTC
CSAREGGGFF
>TRBD1|16|.|TRBV24-1|TRBJ2-1
TGTGCCACCAGTGATTTGTCGGACAGGGATATATATGAGCAGTTCTTC
CATSDLSDRDIYEQFF
>TRBD1|15|.|TRBV5-4|TRBJ1-2
TGTGCCAGCAGCGCCCGGGACAGAGGAAACTATGGCTACACCTTC
CASSARDRGNYGYTF